Following are 11 T cell receptor beta chains from one sample sequenced in a study of blood T cell repertoires in COVID-19. Profiled with immunoSEQ multiplex PCR; TCRdb holds only in-frame clones, not every one. The profile shows approximately 180,000 clones, 80% to 90% of them singletons. Sequencing was done on a sample of peripheral blood. The source is a man in his 60s with acute or convalescent COVID-19.

The chain carries TRBV10-1 and TRBJ2-3; 10 nucleotides agree with TRBD2. The germline V gene encodes CDR1 WNHNN and CDR2 SYGVQD (reference sequence). The CDR3 extends over 13 amino acids. Trimming cost V 8 bases and J 5 bases; bases outside gene matches: 4. CDR3 coding DNA: TGCGCCAGCGGGCCTAGCGGGAGAGATACGCAGTATTTT. Protein sequence: CASGPSGRDTQYF.

The V call is TRBV18, the J call TRBJ2-7, with 8 bases fitting TRBD1. Germline values: CDR1 KGHSH, CDR2 LQKENI. The V and J ends lost 3 bases and 0 bases, in that order; junction bases with no gene match: 4. The CDR3 is 15 residues long. The CDR3 bases are TGTGCCAGCTCACCGGGGACAGGCAGCTCCTACGAGCAGTACTTC. Its protein product is CASSPGTGSSYEQYF.

The genes are TRBV2 and TRBJ2-5; 7 nucleotides agree with TRBD1. This CDR3 spans 14 amino acids. Trimming took 6 bases from V and 5 from J; bases not matched to a gene: 9. Germline CDR1 reads SNHLY; CDR2 reads FYNNEI. CDR3 sequence: CASSSTGVRETQYF. CDR3 bases: TGTGCCAGCAGCAGTACAGGGGTTCGTGAGACCCAGTACTTC.

The V call is TRBV30, the J call TRBJ1-1; 8 nucleotides align to TRBD1. V lost 4 bases, J lost 4 bases, and 11 bases stayed unmatched. Germline CDR1 and CDR2: GTSNPN and SVGIG (reference sequence). This CDR3 has 15 amino acids. The CDR3 sequence is CAWIIFRTGTTEAFF. The CDR3 bases are TGTGCCTGGATCATCTTTAGGACAGGGACCACTGAAGCTTTCTTT.

This clone has only a few counts. The genes are TRBV5-6 and TRBJ2-1, with 9 positions matching TRBD1. This CDR3 has 17 amino acids. Germline lookup yields CDR1 SGHDT and CDR2 YYEEEE. V gave up 3 bases and J gave up 9 bases; unmatched junction bases: 16. CDR3 in amino acids: CASSSLTGTGRVSEQFF. The DNA of the CDR3 is TGTGCCAGCAGCTCTTTAACCGGGACAGGGCGAGTGAGTGAGCAGTTCTTC.

The rearrangement uses TRBV28 and TRBJ1-1; D perhaps matches TRBD1 (5 bases). CDR3 length equals 14 residues. Deletions cut 10 bases from V and 5 bases from J, with 20 bases between. Germline loops: CDR1 MDHEN, CDR2 SYDVKM. The CDR3 loop is CATIWGGRATEAFF. The CDR3 DNA reads TGTGCCACGATCTGGGGCGGGAGGGCGACTGAAGCTTTCTTT.

J is TRBJ2-1 and V is TRBV19; D not certain. Trimming took 6 bases from V and 2 from J, leaving 8 bases between them. Germline V gene sequence: CDR1 LNHDA, CDR2 SQIVND (reference sequence). There are 13 residues in the CDR3. CDR3 sequence: CASRTLTYNEQFF. For the CDR3, the DNA is TGTGCCAGTAGGACTCTTACCTACAATGAGCAGTTCTTC.

The chain carries TRBV6-1 and TRBJ2-1; a possible D gene is TRBD2 (5 bases). The CDR3 sequence is 15 residues long. CDR1 is MNHNS, CDR2 SASEGT, per germline. V lost 0 bases and J 6 bases, leaving 12 bases between the germline ends. The CDR3 coding sequence is TGTGCCAGCAGTGAAGCGACTGGGAGCCGCAATGAGCAGTTCTTC. Residues: CASSEATGSRNEQFF.

This clone was counted once. The J gene is TRBJ1-1, the V gene TRBV6-5; 8 positions match TRBD1. V lost 6 bases, J lost 0 bases, and 3 bases stayed unmatched. The CDR3 runs to 14 residues. Germline assignment: CDR1 MNHEY and CDR2 SVGAGI. In DNA, the CDR3 is TGTGCCAGCAGCTGGACAGGGTTGAACACTGAAGCTTTCTTT. This codes for CASSWTGLNTEAFF.

The rearrangement joins TRBV18 to TRBJ1-1; D gene unclear. Germline V gene data show CDR1 as KGHSH and CDR2 as LQKENI. Trimming left V 0 bases short and J 0 bases short, with 11 bases between. This CDR3 region has 16 residues. CDR3 nucleotide sequence: TGTGCCAGCTCACCACCGCGAGGCAGCATGAACACTGAAGCTTTCTTT. It encodes CASSPPRGSMNTEAFF.

The chain combines TRBV11-2 with TRBJ2-7, with 7 bases lining up with TRBD2. This CDR3 contains 13 residues. Germline V lookup: CDR1 SGHAT, CDR2 FQNNGV. Trimming at V came to 1 base and at J to 6 bases, leaving 3 bases not matched to a gene. CDR3 DNA sequence: TGTGCCAGCAGCTTAGGGTCGGGAGGCGAGCAGTACTTC. As protein: CASSLGSGGEQYF.